The source of this T cell receptor beta chain is a study of spatial heterogeneity in lung cancer. Study summary: Every unique TCR and UMI combination, on average, appeared more than ten times in raw reads.

The time point here: sample taken at primary tumor resection. Without sorting, whole RNA was sequenced from tumor, nontumor lung or frozen PBMC. The donors comprised some 78 untreated early-stage non-small cell lung cancer patients. J lost 7 bases, V lost 6 bases, and 0 bases had no gene match. This CDR3 contains 12 residues. Per the germline V gene, CDR1 is SGHTA and CDR2 is FQGNSA. Notes on this clonotype: This beta chain represents an off-target read in a library built for alpha chains; its size is of limited meaning.

A unique molecular identifier was attached to every TCR cDNA molecule. TCRdb processed the 5' RACE reads anew with MiXCR; each CDR3 protein has one entry. The repertoire has approximately 1,000 distinct CDR3 sequences, 70% of them found once; the top ten carry about 7.4%. The sample was PBMCs, taken at surgery. The chain links TRBV7-2 to TRBJ2-1; 10 bases are a match to TRBD2. The receptor comes from a male donor with early-stage non-small cell lung cancer. As DNA, the CDR3 is TGTGCCAGCAGACTAGCGGGAAATGAGCAGTTCTTC. Residues: CASRLAGNEQFF.